This T cell receptor (beta chain) was obtained from a study of blood T cells in healthy people across ages. A sample-barcoded 5' primer and a J-beta primer mix were used in a second PCR of roughly 7 to 11 cycles. From the 5' RACE reads, TCRdb called clonotypes with MiXCR, one entry per CDR3 protein. The sample gives some 1.7 million distinct CDR3 sequences, approximately 30% of which show up once; 6.5% to 8.5% is in the top ten. Trimming took 5 bases from V and 0 from J; bases not matched to a gene: 9. CDR3 size: 15 residues. Germline CDR1 DFQATT, CDR2 SNEGSKA (reference sequence). This clonotype has just a few counts.

This chain connects TRBV20-1 to TRBJ2-7, with 8 bases matching TRBD2. The specimen sequenced was blood. The source of this sequence is a woman aged 25 to 39 in good health. The CDR3 bases are TGCAGTGCTTACCTCAGCGGGAGACCCTCCTACGAGCAGTACTTC. Protein: CSAYLSGRPSYEQYF.